The text below deals with one TCR beta chain. The antigen remains undetermined. CDR1 is SGHVS and CDR2 is FQNEAQ in the germline V gene. V lost 3 bases, J lost 3 bases, and 6 bases lay in between. CDR3 length: 13 residues. As for treatment: roughly 20 received Ad26.COV2.S at low or high dose, single or two shots; about 5 received placebo; per-sample allocation not given. Sampling took place 63 days after the first vaccine or placebo injection. TCRdb's table, derived via immunoSEQ multiplex PCR, lists solely in-frame clones and lacks some. In the table there are under 600,000 clones, 80% to 90% of which are singletons. The sample belongs to a study of Ad26.COV2.S vaccination and SARS-CoV-2 variants. Study-level information: A COV1001 Ad26.COV2.S trial-arm participant provided the sample. Intramuscularly, Ad26.COV2.S was given either once or twice, 56 days apart.

Findings and limits, study-wide: Responses of spike-specific T cells (both CD8+ and CD4+) reportedly showed substantial breadth after vaccination. People given the vaccine had a wider spike-specific TCR breadth than placebo recipients did.

The input for sequencing was peripheral blood, taken in a trial of Ad26.COV2.S vaccine versus placebo. The sequence was collected from a person between 18 and 65 years old who received the Ad26.COV2.S COVID-19 vaccine or a placebo. The V call is TRBV7-8, the J call TRBJ2-1; D remains unclear. This chain's CDR3 is CASSFRGYNEQFF. CDR3 coding DNA: TGTGCCAGCAGCTTCCGCGGCTACAATGAGCAGTTCTTC.